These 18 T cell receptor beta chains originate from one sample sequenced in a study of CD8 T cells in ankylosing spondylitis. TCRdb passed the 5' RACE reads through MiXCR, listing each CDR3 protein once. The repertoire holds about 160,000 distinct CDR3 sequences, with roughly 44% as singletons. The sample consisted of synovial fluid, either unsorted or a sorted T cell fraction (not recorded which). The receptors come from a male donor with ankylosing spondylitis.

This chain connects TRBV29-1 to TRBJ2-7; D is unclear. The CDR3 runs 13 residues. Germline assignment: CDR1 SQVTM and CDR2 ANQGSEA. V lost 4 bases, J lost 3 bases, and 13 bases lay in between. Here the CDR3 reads CSVAENANYEQYF. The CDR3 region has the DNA TGCAGCGTTGCAGAGAACGCCAACTACGAGCAGTACTTC.

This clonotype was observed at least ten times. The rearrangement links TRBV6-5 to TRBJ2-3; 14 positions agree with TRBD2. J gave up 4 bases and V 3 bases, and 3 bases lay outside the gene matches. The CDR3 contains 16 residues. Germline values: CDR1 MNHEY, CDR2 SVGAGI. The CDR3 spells CASSYTGLAGADTQYF. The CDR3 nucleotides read TGTGCCAGCAGTTATACGGGACTAGCGGGGGCAGATACGCAGTATTTT.

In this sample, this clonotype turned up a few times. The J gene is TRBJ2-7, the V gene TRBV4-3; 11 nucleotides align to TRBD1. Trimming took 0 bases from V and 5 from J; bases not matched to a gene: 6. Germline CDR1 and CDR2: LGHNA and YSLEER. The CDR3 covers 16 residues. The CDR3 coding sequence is TGCGCCAGCAGCCAAGATCAGGGGACAGGGGGACACGAGCAGTACTTC. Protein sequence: CASSQDQGTGGHEQYF.

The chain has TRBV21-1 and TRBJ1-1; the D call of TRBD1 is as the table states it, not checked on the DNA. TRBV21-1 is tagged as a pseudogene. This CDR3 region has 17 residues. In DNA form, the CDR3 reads TGTGCCAGCGGATCCCCAAAAAAAGACAGGGCGGCCACTGAAGCTTTCTTT. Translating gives CASGSPKKDRAATEAFF.

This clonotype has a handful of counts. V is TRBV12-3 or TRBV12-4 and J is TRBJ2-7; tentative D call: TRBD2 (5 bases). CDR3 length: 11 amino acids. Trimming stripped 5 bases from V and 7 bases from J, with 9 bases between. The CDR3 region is CASSLRLEQYF. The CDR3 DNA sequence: TGTGCCAGCAGTCTAAGACTAGAGCAGTACTTC.

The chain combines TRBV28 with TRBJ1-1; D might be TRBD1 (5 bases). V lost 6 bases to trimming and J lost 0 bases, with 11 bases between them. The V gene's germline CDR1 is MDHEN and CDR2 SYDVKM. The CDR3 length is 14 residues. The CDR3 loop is CASRPQVLNTEAFF. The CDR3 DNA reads TGTGCCAGCAGGCCACAGGTATTGAACACTGAAGCTTTCTTT.

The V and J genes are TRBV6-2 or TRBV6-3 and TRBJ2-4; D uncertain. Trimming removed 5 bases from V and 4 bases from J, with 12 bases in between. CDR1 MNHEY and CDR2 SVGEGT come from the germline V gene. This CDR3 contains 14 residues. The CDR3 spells CASSPHSRKNIQYF. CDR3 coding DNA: TGTGCCAGCAGTCCGCACTCTCGAAAAAACATTCAGTACTTC.

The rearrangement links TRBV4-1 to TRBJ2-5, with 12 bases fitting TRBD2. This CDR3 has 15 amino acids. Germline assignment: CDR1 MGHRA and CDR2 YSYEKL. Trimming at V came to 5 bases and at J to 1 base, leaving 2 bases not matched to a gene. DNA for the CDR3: TGCGCCAGCAGCTCACTAGCGGGGGGCCAAGAGACCCAGTACTTC. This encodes CASSSLAGGQETQYF.

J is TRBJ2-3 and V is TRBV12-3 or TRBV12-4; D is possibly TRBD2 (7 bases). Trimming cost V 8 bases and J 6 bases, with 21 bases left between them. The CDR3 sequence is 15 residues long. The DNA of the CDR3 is TGTGCCAGCTATACACCTAGCGGAGGGGGGGATACGCAGTATTTT. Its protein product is CASYTPSGGGDTQYF.

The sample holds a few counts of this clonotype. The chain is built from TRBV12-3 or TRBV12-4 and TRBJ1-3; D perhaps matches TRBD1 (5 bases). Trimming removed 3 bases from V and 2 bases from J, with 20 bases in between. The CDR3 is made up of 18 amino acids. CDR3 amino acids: CASSFNLLRGGPGNTIYF. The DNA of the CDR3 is TGTGCCAGCAGTTTTAACCTCCTAAGGGGTGGACCTGGAAACACCATATATTTT.

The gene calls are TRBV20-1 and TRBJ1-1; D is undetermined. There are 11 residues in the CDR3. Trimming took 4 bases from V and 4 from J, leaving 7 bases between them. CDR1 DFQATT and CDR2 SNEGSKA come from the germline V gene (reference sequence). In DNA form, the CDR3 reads TGCAGTGCTACATTCCCCACTGAAGCTTTCTTT. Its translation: CSATFPTEAFF.

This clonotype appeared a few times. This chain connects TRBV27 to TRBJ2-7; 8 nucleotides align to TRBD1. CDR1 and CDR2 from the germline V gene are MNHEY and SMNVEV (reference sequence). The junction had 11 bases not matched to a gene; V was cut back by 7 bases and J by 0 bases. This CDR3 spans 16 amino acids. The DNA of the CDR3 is TGTGCCAGCATCAATACCGGGACAGGAGCCTCCTACGAGCAGTACTTC. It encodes CASINTGTGASYEQYF.

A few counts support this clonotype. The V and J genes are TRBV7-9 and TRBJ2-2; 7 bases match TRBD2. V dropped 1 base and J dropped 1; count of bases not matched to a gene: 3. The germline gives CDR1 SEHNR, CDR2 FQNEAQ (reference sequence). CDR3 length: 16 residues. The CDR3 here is CASSLDLAVNTGELFF. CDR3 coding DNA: TGTGCCAGCAGCTTAGACCTAGCGGTGAACACCGGGGAGCTGTTTTTT.

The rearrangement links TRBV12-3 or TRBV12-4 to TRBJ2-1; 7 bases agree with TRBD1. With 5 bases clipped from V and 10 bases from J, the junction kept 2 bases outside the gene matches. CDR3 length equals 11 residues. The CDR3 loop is CASSRDREQFF. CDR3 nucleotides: TGTGCCAGCAGTAGGGACAGAGAGCAGTTCTTC.

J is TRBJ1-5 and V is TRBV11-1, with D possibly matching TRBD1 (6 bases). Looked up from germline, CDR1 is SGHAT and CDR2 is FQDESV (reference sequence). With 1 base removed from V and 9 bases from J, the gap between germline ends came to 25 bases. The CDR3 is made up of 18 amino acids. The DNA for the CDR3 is TGTGCCAGCAGCTTAGACGTGGGACAAGAAAGTCGGGGTCGGCCCCAGCATTTT. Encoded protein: CASSLDVGQESRGRPQHF.

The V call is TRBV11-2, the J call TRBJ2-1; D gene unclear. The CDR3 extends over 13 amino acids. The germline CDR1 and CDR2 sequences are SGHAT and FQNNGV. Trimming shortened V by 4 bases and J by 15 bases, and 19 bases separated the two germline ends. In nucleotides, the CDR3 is TGTGCCAGCAGCTCTCACCGGGTCCCGGTACGGTTCTTC. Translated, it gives CASSSHRVPVRFF.

Here the CDR3 DNA reads TGTGCCACCAGCCCTGACACAAGCGCAGGCGAGCAGTTCTTC. The encoded protein is CATSPDTSAGEQFF. J is TRBJ2-1 and V is TRBV15; D is uncertain. Per the germline V gene, CDR1 is LNHNV and CDR2 is YYDKDF (reference sequence). V was shortened by 5 bases and J by 10 bases, with 18 bases between the two germline ends. The CDR3 covers 14 residues.

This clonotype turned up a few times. The CDR3 nucleotides read TGTGCCAGCAGCTTAGGGGCGACAGGGTTAGATACGCAGTATTTT. Translation: CASSLGATGLDTQYF. This chain connects TRBV7-2 to TRBJ2-3, with 7 bases lining up with TRBD1. Per germline, CDR1 SGHTA and CDR2 FQGNSA. CDR3 length equals 15 residues. The junction had 6 bases not matched to a gene; V was cut back by 1 base and J by 5 bases.